This note documents a single T cell receptor beta chain sequence. The antigen remains undetermined. The data belong to a study of ipilimumab plus nivolumab after autologous stem cell transplantation. Across the whole study: A median of roughly 8 nivolumab and 5 ipilimumab doses were given. Study-level results: Per the authors, repertoire, Treg and microbiota data justify further study.

CDR1 and CDR2 (germline): SGHVS, FNYEAQ. This CDR3 is built from 18 residues. V lost 1 base, J lost 0 bases, and 8 bases stayed unmatched. Ipilimumab, 1 mg/kg, started 14 to 28 days after autologous transplant. Through week 26, nivolumab 3 mg/kg IV was given weeks 1, 4, 7, 10, then biweekly. Sequencing was performed with immunoSEQ multiplex PCR; in TCRdb, only in-frame clones are kept and a portion is missing. The table lists about 40,000 clones, 90% to 95% of them singletons. This sequence joins TRBV7-6 and TRBJ2-3; 9 bases are shared with TRBD2. The sequencing here drew on PBMCs, taken in a trial of ipilimumab plus nivolumab as post-transplant consolidation. The receptor was isolated from a male donor with multiple myeloma. CDR3 residues: CASSLVISGRWSTDTQYF. The CDR3 nucleotides read TGTGCCAGCAGCTTAGTCATTAGCGGGAGATGGAGCACAGATACGCAGTATTTT.